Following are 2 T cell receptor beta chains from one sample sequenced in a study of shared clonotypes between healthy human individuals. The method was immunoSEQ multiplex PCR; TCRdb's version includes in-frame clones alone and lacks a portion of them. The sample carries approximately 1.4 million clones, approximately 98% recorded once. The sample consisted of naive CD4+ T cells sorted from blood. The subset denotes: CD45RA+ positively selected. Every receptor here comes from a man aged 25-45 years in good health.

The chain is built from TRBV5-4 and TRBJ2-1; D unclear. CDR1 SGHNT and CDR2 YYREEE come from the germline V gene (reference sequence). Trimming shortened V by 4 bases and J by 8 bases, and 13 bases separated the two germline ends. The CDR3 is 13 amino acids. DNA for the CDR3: TGTGCCAGCAGCCCTTGGTCCCGGGATGAGCAGTTCTTC. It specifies CASSPWSRDEQFF. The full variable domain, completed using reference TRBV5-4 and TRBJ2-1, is ETGVTQSPTHLIKTRGQQVTLRCSSQSGHNTVSWYQQALGQGPQFIFQYYREEENGRGNFPPRFSGLQFPNYSSELNVNALELDDSALYLCASSPWSRDEQFFGPGTRLTVL.

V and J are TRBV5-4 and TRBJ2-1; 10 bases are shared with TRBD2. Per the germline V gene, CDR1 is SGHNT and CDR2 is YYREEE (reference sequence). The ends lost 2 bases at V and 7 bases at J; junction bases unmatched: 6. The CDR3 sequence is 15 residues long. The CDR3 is CASSFISGRSNEQFF. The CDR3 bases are TGTGCCAGCAGCTTTATTAGCGGGAGGAGTAATGAGCAGTTCTTC.